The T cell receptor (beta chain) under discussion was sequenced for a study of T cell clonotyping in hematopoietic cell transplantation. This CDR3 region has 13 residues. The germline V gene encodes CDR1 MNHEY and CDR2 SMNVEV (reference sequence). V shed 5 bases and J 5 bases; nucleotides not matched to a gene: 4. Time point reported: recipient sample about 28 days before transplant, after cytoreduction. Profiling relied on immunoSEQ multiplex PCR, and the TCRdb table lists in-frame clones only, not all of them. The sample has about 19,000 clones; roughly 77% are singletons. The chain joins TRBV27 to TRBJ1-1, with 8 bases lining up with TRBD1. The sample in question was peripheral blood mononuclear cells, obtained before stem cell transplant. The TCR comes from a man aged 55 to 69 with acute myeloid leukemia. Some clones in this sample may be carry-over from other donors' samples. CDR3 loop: CASSLQGETEAFF. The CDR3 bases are TGTGCCAGCAGTCTACAGGGGGAAACTGAAGCTTTCTTT.